These 3 T cell receptor beta chains came from one sample sequenced in a study of T-cell memory formation after mild COVID-19. Via MiXCR, TCRdb re-called the 5' RACE reads, giving one row per CDR3 protein. The table records 400,000 to 500,000 distinct CDR3 sequences, 18% of them present only once. Sequencing was carried out using PBMCs or a T cell subset sorted from them (not recorded which). The receptors were sampled from a young man who had mild COVID-19 (a few samples of this study predate the infection). Cell type and time point are not known.

This clonotype was picked up a small number of times. The V call is TRBV2, the J call TRBJ1-3; 7 bases map to TRBD1. V lost 8 bases and J lost 1; bases outside the gene matches: 5. Looked up from germline, CDR1 is SNHLY and CDR2 is FYNNEI. This CDR3 comprises 14 residues. The CDR3, as DNA: TGTGCCAGCTCTAACAGGGGTTCTGGAAACACCATATATTTT. This codes for CASSNRGSGNTIYF.

The gene calls are TRBV7-9 and TRBJ2-5, with TRBD1 matching 7 bases. CDR3 length: 16 amino acids. CDR1 is SEHNR and CDR2 is FQNEAQ in the germline V gene (reference sequence). V trimming: 4 bases; J trimming: 5 bases; junction bases outside the gene matches: 13. In nucleotides, the CDR3 is TGTGCCAGCAGCTCCTCGGTAGGGGGCATTGAGGAGACCCAGTACTTC. Its protein product is CASSSSVGGIEETQYF.

CDR3: CASSSGQGILGTDTQYF. The CDR3 DNA follows: TGTGCCAGCAGTTCGGGACAGGGGATTTTGGGCACAGATACGCAGTATTTT. The chain uses TRBV12-3 or TRBV12-4 and TRBJ2-3; 10 nucleotides line up with TRBD1. The length of the CDR3 is 17 residues. Unmatched junction bases numbered 8, after V lost 4 bases and J lost 1 base.